A few counts support the clone carrying this T cell receptor beta chain. What it binds is not known. This sample is part of a study of T-cell reconstitution after alpha-beta-depleted transplantation in children. General study points: T-cell numbers and diversity one year post-transplant derived largely from freshly generated T cells.

Germline V gives CDR1 DFQATT, CDR2 SNEGSKA (reference sequence). This CDR3 is built from 15 residues. Trimming took off 6 bases at V and 1 base at J, with 13 bases between the two ends. A TCRbeta library incorporating unique molecular identifiers was prepared. TCRdb analysed the PCR reads with MiXCR anew, one entry per CDR3 protein. The sample includes tens of thousands of distinct CDR3 sequences, 5.5% to 7.5% seen only once; the top ten take 30%. The J gene is TRBJ1-6, the V gene TRBV20-1; D uncertain. The source is a female patient aged 2 to 10 who had a stem cell transplant for aplastic anemia, so the T cells may come from the graft donor. Here the sequenced sample was PBMCs, mostly from graft donor cells, taken 60 days after TCRalphabeta/CD19-depleted stem cell transplant. CDR3 loop: CSAIEAGSYNSPLHF. CDR3 bases: TGCAGTGCAATCGAAGCCGGGTCCTATAATTCACCCCTCCACTTT.